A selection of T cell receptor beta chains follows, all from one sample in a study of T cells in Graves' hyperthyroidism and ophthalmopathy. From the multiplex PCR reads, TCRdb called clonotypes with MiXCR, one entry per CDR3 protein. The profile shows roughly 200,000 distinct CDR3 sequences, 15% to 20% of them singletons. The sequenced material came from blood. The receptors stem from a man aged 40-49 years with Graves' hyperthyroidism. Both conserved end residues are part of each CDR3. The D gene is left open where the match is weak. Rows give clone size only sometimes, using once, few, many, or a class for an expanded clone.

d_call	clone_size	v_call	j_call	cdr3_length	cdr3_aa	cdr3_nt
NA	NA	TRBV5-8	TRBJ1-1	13	CASREDRDTEAFF	TGTGCCAGCAGGGAGGACCGAGACACTGAAGCTTTCTTT
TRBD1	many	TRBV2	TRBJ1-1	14	CASSLTGGEGEAFF	TGTGCCAGCAGCCTTACAGGGGGCGAGGGTGAAGCTTTCTTT
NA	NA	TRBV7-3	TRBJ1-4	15	CASSQGSGGNEKLFF	TGTGCCAGCAGCCAGGGGTCGGGGGGTAATGAAAAACTGTTTTTT
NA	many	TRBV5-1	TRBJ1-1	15	CASSFSAGANTEAFF	TGCGCCAGCAGCTTCTCGGCAGGGGCCAACACTGAAGCTTTCTTT
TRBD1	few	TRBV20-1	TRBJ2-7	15	CSASVATGALSEQYF	TGCAGTGCTAGTGTGGCGACAGGGGCTTTAAGTGAGCAGTACTTC
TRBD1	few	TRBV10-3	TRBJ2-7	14	CAIRSGTDHYEQYF	TGTGCCATCAGGTCCGGGACAGACCACTACGAGCAGTACTTC
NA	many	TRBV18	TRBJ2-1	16	CASSPPAGTGYNEQFF	TGTGCCAGCTCACCACCAGCAGGGACGGGGTACAATGAGCAGTTCTTC
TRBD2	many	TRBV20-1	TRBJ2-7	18	CSARDRTSGGHFSYEQYF	TGCAGTGCTAGAGATCGAACTAGCGGGGGGCACTTCTCCTACGAGCAGTACTTC
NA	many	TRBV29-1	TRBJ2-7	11	CSVDQGYEQYF	TGCAGCGTTGACCAGGGGTACGAGCAGTACTTC
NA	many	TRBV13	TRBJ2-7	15	CASSPTGGTLYEQYF	TGTGCCAGCAGTCCGACAGGCGGAACCCTCTACGAGCAGTACTTC
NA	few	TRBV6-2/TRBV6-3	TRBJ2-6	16	CASSHLRWTGANVLTF	TGTGCCAGCAGTCATCTCCGATGGACTGGGGCCAACGTCCTGACTTTC
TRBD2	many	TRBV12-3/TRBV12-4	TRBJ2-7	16	CASQSTSGGIVYEQYF	TGTGCCAGCCAGTCGACTAGCGGGGGAATTGTATACGAGCAGTACTTC
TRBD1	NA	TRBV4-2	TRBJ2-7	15	CASSQPGQGAVEQYF	TGTGCCAGCAGCCAGCCGGGACAGGGGGCAGTCGAGCAGTACTTC
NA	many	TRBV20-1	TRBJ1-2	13	CSAPRDNFYGYTF	TGCAGTGCCCCCCGGGACAACTTCTATGGCTACACCTTC
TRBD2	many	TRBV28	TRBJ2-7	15	CASRPGLAGGLEQYF	TGTGCCAGCAGGCCGGGACTAGCGGGGGGGCTCGAGCAGTACTTC
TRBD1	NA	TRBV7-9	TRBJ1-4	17	CASSLRGQGATNEKLFF	TGTGCCAGCAGCTTACGGGGACAGGGTGCAACTAATGAAAAACTGTTTTTT
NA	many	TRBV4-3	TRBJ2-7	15	CASSPHRRSSYEQYF	TGCGCCAGCAGCCCTCACCGCAGGAGCTCCTACGAGCAGTACTTC
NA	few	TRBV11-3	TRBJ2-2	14	CASSFSAANGELFF	TGTGCCAGCAGCTTTTCCGCCGCCAACGGGGAGCTGTTTTTT
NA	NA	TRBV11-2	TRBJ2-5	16	CASSRNRAPEGETQYF	TGTGCCAGCAGCCGTAACCGGGCCCCGGAGGGAGAGACCCAGTACTTC
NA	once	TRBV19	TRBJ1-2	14	CASSMNGQNYGYTF	TGTGCCAGTAGTATGAACGGACAGAACTATGGCTACACCTTC
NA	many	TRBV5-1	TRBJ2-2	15	CASSLGITNTGELFF	TGCGCCAGCAGCTTGGGGATCACGAACACCGGGGAGCTGTTTTTT
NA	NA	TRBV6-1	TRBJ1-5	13	CASSEAGNQLQHF	TGTGCCAGCAGTGAAGCAGGGAATCAGCTCCAGCATTTT
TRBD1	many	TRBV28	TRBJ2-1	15	CASSQPGTGNVEQFF	TGTGCCAGCAGCCAACCCGGGACAGGGAACGTTGAGCAGTTCTTC
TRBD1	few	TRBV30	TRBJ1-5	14	CAWTQGASTDTQHF	TGTGCCTGGACCCAGGGGGCTAGCACAGATACGCAGCATTTT
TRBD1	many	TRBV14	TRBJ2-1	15	CASSQVTGGHNEQFF	TGTGCCAGCAGCCAAGTGACAGGGGGCCATAATGAGCAGTTCTTC
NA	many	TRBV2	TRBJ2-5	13	CASSELAQETQYF	TGTGCCAGCAGTGAACTAGCGCAAGAGACCCAGTACTTC
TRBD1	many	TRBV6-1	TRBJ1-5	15	CASSPQGADNQPQHF	TGTGCCAGCAGTCCACAGGGGGCGGACAATCAGCCCCAGCATTTT
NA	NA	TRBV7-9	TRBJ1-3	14	CASSFLSSGNTIYF	TGTGCCAGCAGCTTCTTGTCTTCCGGAAACACCATATATTTT
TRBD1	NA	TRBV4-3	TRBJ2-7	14	CASSHMGQGVEQYF	TGCGCCAGCAGCCATATGGGACAGGGCGTCGAGCAGTACTTC
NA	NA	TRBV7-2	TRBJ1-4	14	CASSGGATNEKLFF	TGTGCCAGCAGCGGGGGAGCAACTAATGAAAAACTGTTTTTT
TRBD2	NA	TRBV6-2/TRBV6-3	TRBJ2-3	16	CASSLLAGASTDTQYF	TGTGCCAGCAGTTTACTAGCGGGGGCAAGCACAGATACGCAGTATTTT
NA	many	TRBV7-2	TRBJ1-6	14	CASSPSGVNSPLHF	TGTGCCAGCAGCCCCAGCGGGGTTAATTCACCCCTCCACTTT
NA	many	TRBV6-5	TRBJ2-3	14	CASSYVTGQDTQYF	TGTGCCAGCAGTTACGTGACAGGACAAGATACGCAGTATTTT
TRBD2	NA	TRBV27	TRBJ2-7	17	CASKSSLAGGNTYEQYF	TGTGCCAGCAAATCCTCTCTAGCGGGGGGGAATACCTACGAGCAGTACTTC
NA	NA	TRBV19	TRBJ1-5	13	CASSTFKNRPQHF	TGTGCCAGTAGTACCTTCAAGAATCGGCCCCAGCATTTT
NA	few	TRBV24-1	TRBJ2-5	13	CATSDHREETQYF	TGTGCCACCAGTGACCACAGGGAAGAGACCCAGTACTTC
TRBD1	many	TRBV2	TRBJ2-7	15	CASRTRDRSSYEQYF	TGTGCCAGCAGGACGAGGGACAGGAGCTCCTACGAGCAGTACTTC
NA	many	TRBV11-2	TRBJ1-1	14	CASSLGGRGTEAFF	TGTGCCAGCAGCCTAGGAGGGAGGGGTACTGAAGCTTTCTTT
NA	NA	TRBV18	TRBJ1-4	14	CASSPAGGREKLFF	TGTGCCAGCTCCCCGGCGGGCGGCCGGGAAAAACTGTTTTTT
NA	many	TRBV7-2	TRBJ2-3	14	CASSLFGDMNTQYF	TGTGCCAGCAGCTTATTTGGGGATATGAATACGCAGTATTTT
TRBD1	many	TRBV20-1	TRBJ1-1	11	CSAWGQGEPFF	TGCAGTGCTTGGGGCCAGGGGGAGCCTTTCTTT